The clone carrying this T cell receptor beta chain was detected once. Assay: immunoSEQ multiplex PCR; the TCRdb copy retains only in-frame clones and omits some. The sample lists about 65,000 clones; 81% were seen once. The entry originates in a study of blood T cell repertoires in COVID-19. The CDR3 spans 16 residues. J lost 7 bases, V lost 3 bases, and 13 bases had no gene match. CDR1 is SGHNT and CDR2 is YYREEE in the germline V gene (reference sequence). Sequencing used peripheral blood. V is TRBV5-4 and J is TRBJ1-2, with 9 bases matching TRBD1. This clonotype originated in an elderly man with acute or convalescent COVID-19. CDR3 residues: CASSSLVGDRAFGYTF. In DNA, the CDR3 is TGTGCCAGCAGCTCCCTAGTTGGGGACAGGGCTTTTGGCTACACCTTC.